This T cell receptor (beta chain) was sequenced during a study of cytomegalovirus exposure and HLA in healthy donors. In the study overall: Early released data had tens of millions of unique TCRs, all coming from HLA-typed donors. Whole-study results and caveats: What a later analysis showed was that several of the most significant clusters appeared linked to common viral pathogens. A later analysis showed HLA-associated TCR beta chains outstripping equally common others in clonal expansion.

Of note for this clone: Its antigen is still unknown.

A multiplex PCR was run with 60 Vbeta primers and 13 Jbeta primers. Method: immunoSEQ multiplex PCR; TCRdb's copy keeps in-frame clones and lacks some. The sample comprises just under 80,000 clones, roughly 78% of which are singletons, and 4% to 5% rests with the top ten. The sequence came from a middle-aged man in good health and CMV-seronegative. The sample consisted of PBMCs.

In DNA, the CDR3 is TGTGCCAGCAGCACAGGACAAGCACGTGGCTACACCTTC. As protein: CASSTGQARGYTF. The chain has TRBV11-2 and TRBJ1-2; D possibly corresponds to TRBD1 (5 bases). V lost 5 bases to trimming and J lost 7 bases, with 14 bases between them. CDR3 length: 13 residues. CDR1 SGHAT and CDR2 FQNNGV come from the germline V gene.